This T cell receptor (beta chain) was sequenced in a study of a mutant IDH1 vaccine in newly diagnosed glioma. On the study more broadly: Patients arrived already treated with radiotherapy, temozolomide, or both, most having had both. The study, taken as a whole, reports: Induction of immune responses by the vaccine occurred in about 93% of patients.

The germline V gene has CDR1 MGHRA and CDR2 YSYEKL. Losses at the gene ends were 5 bases for V and 0 bases for J; bases not matched to a gene: 10. This CDR3 spans 16 amino acids. Points on this clone: What it binds is not known.

Generated by immunoSEQ multiplex PCR, the TCRdb table keeps only in-frame clones and is missing some. The sample has 60,000 to 75,000 clones; around four fifths are singletons. As for time point: baseline, week 1 (first vaccination visit). Described treatment: pre-vaccination baseline after standard-of-care therapy. The TCR originated in a woman aged 18-35 years with glioma. Some clones in this sample may be carry-over from other donors' samples. This specimen consisted of peripheral blood mononuclear cells (PBMCs), obtained from a glioma patient treated with radiotherapy, temozolomide or both. The chain is built from TRBV4-1 and TRBJ2-7; the match to TRBD2 covers 7 bases. In DNA form, the CDR3 reads TGCGCCAGCAGCAACCGGGGACTAACAAGCTCCTACGAGCAGTACTTC. This translates into CASSNRGLTSSYEQYF.